This TCR beta chain was obtained from a study of blood T cell repertoires in COVID-19. Here immunoSEQ multiplex PCR was the method, and the copy in TCRdb shows in-frame clones only, minus some. The table includes about 190,000 clones, under 90% detected once. The source is a human donor in a cohort sampled during active COVID-19. Sequenced: peripheral blood.

CDR3 protein: CASSLPGQGVSPLHF. The CDR3 region has the DNA TGTGCCAGCAGTTTACCCGGACAGGGGGTTTCACCCCTCCACTTT. V usage is TRBV28 and J usage is TRBJ1-6; TRBD1 agrees at 10 bases. The germline V gene encodes CDR1 MDHEN and CDR2 SYDVKM. J lost 9 bases, V lost 2 bases, and 4 bases had no gene match. CDR3 size: 15 residues.